This is a list of T cell receptor beta chains from one sample in a study of blood T cells in healthy people across ages. From the 5' RACE reads, TCRdb called clonotypes with MiXCR, one entry per CDR3 protein. The profile shows 1.5 million to 2 million distinct CDR3 sequences, roughly 27% of them singletons. The sequencing sample was made of blood. The receptors shown here come from a woman in her twenties or thirties in good health. CDR3s include the opening cysteine and the closing phenylalanine or tryptophan. Each record gives: CDR3 protein, CDR3 DNA, clone size, V gene, J gene, D gene. The D gene is left open where the match is weak. The size of a clone is reported for some rows only, either as once, few or many, or as a class for expanded clones.

CASRPQLGEQFF	TGTGCCAGCAGGCCACAGCTAGGGGAGCAGTTCTTC	few	TRBV2	TRBJ2-1	NA
CASSPNRVGETQYF	TGTGCCAGCAGCCCAAACCGAGTTGGTGAGACCCAGTACTTC	many	TRBV7-3	TRBJ2-5	NA
CASSIMYSGANVLTF	TGTGCCAGTAGCATCATGTACTCTGGGGCCAACGTCCTGACTTTC	many	TRBV19	TRBJ2-6	NA
CSVVPGQETQYF	TGCAGCGTTGTCCCGGGGCAAGAGACCCAGTACTTC	many	TRBV29-1	TRBJ2-5	NA
CSAILAGSRNEQFF	TGCAGTGCTATACTAGCGGGGTCCAGGAATGAGCAGTTCTTC	NA	TRBV20-1	TRBJ2-1	TRBD2
CATSRAGDRTEAFF	TGTGCCACCAGCAGAGCTGGGGACCGCACTGAAGCTTTCTTT	NA	TRBV15	TRBJ1-1	NA
CAIRGGTENEKLFF	TGTGCCATCAGGGGAGGGACAGAAAATGAAAAACTGTTTTTT	many	TRBV10-3	TRBJ1-4	TRBD1
CSARGEWLSGGYTF	TGCAGTGCTAGAGGAGAGTGGTTGAGCGGTGGCTACACCTTC	NA	TRBV20-1	TRBJ1-2	NA
CSARTGNTGELFF	TGCAGTGCCCGGACAGGGAACACCGGGGAGCTGTTTTTT	NA	TRBV20-1	TRBJ2-2	TRBD1
CSVDKGQGNEQFF	TGCAGCGTTGATAAGGGACAGGGGAATGAGCAGTTCTTC	NA	TRBV29-1	TRBJ2-1	TRBD1
CASNFGLAGTPDTQYF	TGTGCCAGCAATTTCGGACTAGCGGGGACACCAGATACGCAGTATTTT	NA	TRBV12-3/TRBV12-4	TRBJ2-3	TRBD2
CASSQGRVQRVSTNEKLFF	TGTGCCAGCAGCCAAGGAAGGGTTCAGAGGGTTTCAACTAATGAAAAACTGTTTTTT	few	TRBV14	TRBJ1-4	NA
CASSLSGTGFSYEQYF	TGTGCCAGCAGCTTATCTGGGACAGGTTTCTCCTACGAGCAGTACTTC	few	TRBV7-2	TRBJ2-7	TRBD1
CASSFQGGLEKQFF	TGTGCCAGCAGCTTCCAGGGGGGGTTAGAAAAGCAGTTCTTC	many	TRBV5-5	TRBJ2-1	NA
CASSLATRGLGSYNEQFF	TGTGCCAGCAGTTTAGCCACCCGAGGCTTGGGGTCCTACAATGAGCAGTTCTTC	few	TRBV12-3/TRBV12-4	TRBJ2-1	NA
CASSELKQPNSPLHF	TGTGCCAGCAGTGAACTCAAACAGCCGAATTCACCCCTCCACTTT	few	TRBV25-1	TRBJ1-6	NA
CSAREGPAAPQHF	TGCAGTGCTAGAGAGGGCCCCGCGGCGCCCCAGCATTTT	NA	TRBV20-1	TRBJ1-5	NA
CASSPFRGGYTF	TGTGCCAGCAGCCCCTTCCGTGGTGGCTACACCTTC	few	TRBV3-1	TRBJ1-2	NA